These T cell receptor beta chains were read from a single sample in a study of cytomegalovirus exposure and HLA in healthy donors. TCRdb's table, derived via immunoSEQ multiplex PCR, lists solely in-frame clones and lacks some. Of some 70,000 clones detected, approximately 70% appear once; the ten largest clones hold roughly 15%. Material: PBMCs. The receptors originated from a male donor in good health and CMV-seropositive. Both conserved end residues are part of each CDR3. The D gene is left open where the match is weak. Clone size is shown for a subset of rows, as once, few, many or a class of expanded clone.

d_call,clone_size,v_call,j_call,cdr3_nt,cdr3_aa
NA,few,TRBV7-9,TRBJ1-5,TGTGCCAGCAGCTTAGACGGGAGGGTACAGCCCCAGCATTTT,CASSLDGRVQPQHF
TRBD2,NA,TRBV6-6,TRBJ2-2,TGTGCCAGCAGCAGGGAAGCGGGAGGATCCGGGGAGCTGTTTTTT,CASSREAGGSGELFF
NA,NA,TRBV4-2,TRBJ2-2,TGTGCCAGCAGCCTACGAGGGAGCTTGGACGGGGAGCTGTTTTTT,CASSLRGSLDGELFF
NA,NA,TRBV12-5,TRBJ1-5,TGTGCTAGTGGTTTGGTACAGGGACAGCCCCAGCATTTT,CASGLVQGQPQHF
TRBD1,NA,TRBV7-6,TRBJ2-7,TGTGCCAGCAGCTTGGACAGGGGGTTGACCTACGAGCAGTACTTC,CASSLDRGLTYEQYF
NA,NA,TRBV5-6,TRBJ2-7,TGTGCCAGCAGCTTACGAAGGGAGTACGGCTACGAGCAGTACTTC,CASSLRREYGYEQYF
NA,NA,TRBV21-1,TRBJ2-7,TGTGCCAGCAGCAAAGATAAAAGGGGTTACGAGCAGTACTTC,CASSKDKRGYEQYF
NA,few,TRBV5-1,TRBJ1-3,TGCGCCAGCAGCTTGGACAGAAACACCATATATTTT,CASSLDRNTIYF
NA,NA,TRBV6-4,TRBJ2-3,TGTGCCAGCAGTGACTCGAAGCGGTTGGGGGCCACAGATACGCAGTATTTT,CASSDSKRLGATDTQYF
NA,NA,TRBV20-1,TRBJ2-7,TGCAGTGCTTCCACTTCCTACGAGCAGTACTTC,CSASTSYEQYF
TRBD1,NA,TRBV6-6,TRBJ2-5,TGTGCCAGCAGAGGGACAGGGGAAGAGACCCAGTACTTC,CASRGTGEETQYF
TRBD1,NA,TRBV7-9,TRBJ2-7,TGTGCCAGCAGCTGGGACAGTTCCCGGTACGAGCAGTACTTC,CASSWDSSRYEQYF
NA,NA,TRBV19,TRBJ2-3,TGTGCCAGTAGTCCTCTTAGACCGAGGGTAGATACGCAGTATTTT,CASSPLRPRVDTQYF
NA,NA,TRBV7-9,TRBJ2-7,TGTGCCAGCAGCTTAGAGGAACAGGGGAGGGAGCAGTACTTC,CASSLEEQGREQYF
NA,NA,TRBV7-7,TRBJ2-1,TGTGCCAGCAGCTTTGTACAGGGCCATGAGCAGTTCTTC,CASSFVQGHEQFF
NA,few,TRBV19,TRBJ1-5,TGTGCCAGTAGCGCAGGGTACAGCAATCAGCCCCAGCATTTT,CASSAGYSNQPQHF
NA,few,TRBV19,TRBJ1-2,TGTGCCAGTAGAGTCCAACAGGGTGCTTTATACGGCTACACCTTC,CASRVQQGALYGYTF
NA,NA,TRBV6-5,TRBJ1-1,TGTGCCAGCAGTTACCGAGGGTCCAGATTTGAAGCTTTCTTT,CASSYRGSRFEAFF